These 2 T cell receptor beta chains originate from one sample sequenced in a study of blood T cells in healthy people across ages. It was with a sample-barcoded 5' primer and a J-beta primer mix that a second PCR of roughly 6 to 11 cycles was run. MiXCR, applied by TCRdb to the 5' RACE reads, yields one record per CDR3 protein. The sample yields about 1.5 million distinct CDR3 sequences, 35% to 45% seen once. The sample consisted of blood. The source is a woman in her late teens or twenties in good health.

V usage is TRBV27 and J usage is TRBJ2-1; unclear D gene. V shed 5 bases and J shed 5 bases, with 13 bases lying between them. Per the germline V gene, CDR1 is MNHEY and CDR2 is SMNVEV (reference sequence). The CDR3 runs to 14 residues. The CDR3 loop reads CASSVDYLNNEQFF. CDR3 coding DNA: TGTGCCAGCAGTGTCGATTACCTCAACAATGAGCAGTTCTTC.

The sample holds one count of this clonotype. The chain joins TRBV27 to TRBJ1-5; no firm D call. Trimming left V 7 bases short and J 0 bases short, with 10 bases between. CDR1 and CDR2 (germline): MNHEY, SMNVEV (reference sequence). The CDR3 length is 14 residues. Here the CDR3 reads CASKGPLSNQPQHF. The CDR3 DNA sequence: TGTGCCAGCAAAGGGCCTCTTAGCAATCAGCCCCAGCATTTT.